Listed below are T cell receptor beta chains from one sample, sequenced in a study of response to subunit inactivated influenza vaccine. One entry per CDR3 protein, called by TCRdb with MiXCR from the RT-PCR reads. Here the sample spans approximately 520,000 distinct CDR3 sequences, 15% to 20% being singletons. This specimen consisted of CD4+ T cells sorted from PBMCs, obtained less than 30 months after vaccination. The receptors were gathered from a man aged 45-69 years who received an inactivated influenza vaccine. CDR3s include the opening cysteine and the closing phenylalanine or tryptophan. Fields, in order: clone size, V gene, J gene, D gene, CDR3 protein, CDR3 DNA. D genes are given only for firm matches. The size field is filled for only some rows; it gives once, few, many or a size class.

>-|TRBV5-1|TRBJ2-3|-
CASSLDGGPQDTQYF
TGCGCCAGCAGCTTGGACGGGGGGCCGCAAGATACGCAGTATTTT
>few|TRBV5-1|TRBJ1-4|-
CASTSGQPNEKLFF
TGCGCCAGCACCAGCGGACAGCCTAATGAAAAACTGTTTTTT
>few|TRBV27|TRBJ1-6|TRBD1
CASNSQGARASPLHF
TGTGCCAGCAACTCACAGGGGGCGAGAGCTTCACCCCTCCACTTT
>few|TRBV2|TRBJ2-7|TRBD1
CASSRGTGGFYEQYF
TGTGCCAGCAGCCGCGGGACAGGGGGCTTCTACGAGCAGTACTTC
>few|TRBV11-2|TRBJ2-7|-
CASSLNRLVYEQYF
TGTGCCAGCAGCTTAAACAGGCTGGTCTACGAGCAGTACTTC
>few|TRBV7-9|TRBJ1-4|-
CASSLELPEKLFF
TGTGCCAGCAGCTTAGAATTACCTGAAAAACTGTTTTTT
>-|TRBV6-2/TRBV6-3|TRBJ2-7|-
CATKIAYEQYF
TGTGCCACTAAGATTGCCTACGAGCAGTACTTC
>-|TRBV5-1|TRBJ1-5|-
CASSVPQVGASNQPQHF
TGCGCCAGCAGCGTACCCCAAGTAGGGGCGAGCAATCAGCCCCAGCATTTT
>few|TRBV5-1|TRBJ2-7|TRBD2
CASSFSIRLAGVYEQYF
TGCGCCAGCAGCTTTTCGATCAGGCTAGCGGGAGTCTACGAGCAGTACTTC
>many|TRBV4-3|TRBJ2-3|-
CASSQDWGRTDTQYF
TGCGCCAGCAGCCAAGATTGGGGGCGCACAGATACGCAGTATTTT
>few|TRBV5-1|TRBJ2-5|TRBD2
CASSLVRTSGQETQYF
TGCGCCAGCAGCTTGGTCAGGACTAGCGGCCAAGAGACCCAGTACTTC
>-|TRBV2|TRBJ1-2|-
CASSVIQRSYGYTF
TGTGCCAGCAGTGTTATACAGCGATCCTATGGCTACACCTTC
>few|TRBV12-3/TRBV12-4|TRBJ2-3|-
CASSYRLSRQTDTQYF
TGTGCCAGCAGTTACCGACTTAGCCGCCAAACAGATACGCAGTATTTT
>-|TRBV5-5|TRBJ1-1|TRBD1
CASSWAGTANTEAFF
TGTGCCAGCAGCTGGGCCGGGACAGCGAACACTGAAGCTTTCTTT
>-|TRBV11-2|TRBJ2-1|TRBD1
CASSLWRTGSYNEQFF
TGTGCCAGCAGCTTGTGGCGGACAGGCTCCTACAATGAGCAGTTCTTC